This entry features one T cell receptor beta chain sequence. No antigen is known for it. The sample belongs to a study of pediatric ulcerative colitis. Findings and caveats of the study: All ulcerative colitis patients, but no controls, carried two rectal clonotypes. Repertoires came from total lymphocyte DNA, not specific subsets.

Blood was drawn at the time of colonoscopy. The CDR3 runs 13 residues. The germline V gene encodes CDR1 SGHVS and CDR2 FNYEAQ. V was trimmed by 3 bases and J by 3 bases, leaving 6 bases between them. Method: immunoSEQ multiplex PCR; TCRdb's copy keeps in-frame clones and lacks some. The table has thousands of clones, nearly 90% seen once. Sequencing was carried out using blood. The origin of this receptor is a boy younger than 18 with mild ulcerative colitis. V is TRBV7-6 and J is TRBJ1-5, with D hard to call. This CDR3 reads CASSFGHNQPQHF. Written as DNA, the CDR3 is TGTGCCAGCAGCTTCGGGCACAATCAGCCCCAGCATTTT.